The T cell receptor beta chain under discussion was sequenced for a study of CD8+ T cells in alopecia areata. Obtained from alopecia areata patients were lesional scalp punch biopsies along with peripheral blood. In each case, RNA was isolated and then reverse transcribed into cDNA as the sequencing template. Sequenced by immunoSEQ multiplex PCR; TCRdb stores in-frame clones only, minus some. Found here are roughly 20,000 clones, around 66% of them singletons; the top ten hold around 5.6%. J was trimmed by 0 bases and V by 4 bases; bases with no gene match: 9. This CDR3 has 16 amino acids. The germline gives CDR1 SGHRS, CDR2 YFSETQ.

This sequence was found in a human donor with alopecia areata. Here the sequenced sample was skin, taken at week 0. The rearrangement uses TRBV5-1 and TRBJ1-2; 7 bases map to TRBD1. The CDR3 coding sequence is TGCGCCAGCAGCCCTGACAGGGCGACTGCTAACTATGGCTACACCTTC. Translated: CASSPDRATANYGYTF.